This T cell receptor (beta chain) was obtained from a study of blood T cell repertoires in COVID-19. Study summary: Italy, Spain and the United States were the sources of the convalescent and acute COVID-19 samples.

The method was immunoSEQ multiplex PCR; TCRdb's version includes in-frame clones alone and lacks a portion of them. The sample lists fewer than 85,000 clones; less than 85% were seen once. The CDR3 is 14 residues long. Trimming removed 0 bases at V and 5 bases at J, with 8 bases between. Germline V gene data show CDR1 as MNHNY and CDR2 as SVGAGI (reference sequence). The specimen sequenced was peripheral blood. This chain uses TRBV6-6 with TRBJ2-1; TRBD2 might be the D (6 bases). This receptor was taken from a human donor with acute or convalescent COVID-19. The donor label of this sample is uncertain. For the CDR3, the DNA is TGTGCCAGCAGTTACTCGGAGGGGCACAATGAGCAGTTCTTC. Protein: CASSYSEGHNEQFF.